This T cell receptor (beta chain) was sequenced during a study of prognosis after radiotherapy for stage I lung cancer (dated by TCRdb to about 2021). Looking at the study overall: Between early 2018 and early 2019, over 15 patients with stage I NSCLC were enrolled in Nanjing, China. Oligometastatic NSCLC after surgical resection of the primary tumor was present in four or five patients, while newly diagnosed primary stage I lung tumors were present in approximately 14. Every patient was regarded as medically inoperable, because of comorbidities in some twelve cases and refusal of surgery in six to eight cases. The cohort was made up of 10 to 15 men and about 6 women, with a median age of about 74 years and an age range of 53 to 84 years. Tumor histology was squamous cell carcinoma in about 7 patients and adenocarcinoma in about a dozen. Using image-guided IMRT or VMAT, SBRT was delivered in 3 to 5 fractions at a biologically effective dose of at least 100 Gy. Concurrent therapy was not administered to any patient alongside SBRT. Four of the 19 patients developed distant metastases after SBRT, at a median of approximately 7 months; the other 15 showed no significant progression. Peripheral blood TCR beta repertoires were profiled in stage I NSCLC patients before and after stereotactic body radiotherapy, and the repertoires were related to distant failure. The study took one blood sample before SBRT and one after SBRT from each of 20 or so patients and sequenced all 38 samples.

The research as a whole found: Whether the expanded TCR clones were tumor-specific was not determined. Post-SBRT Shannon entropy and its change from baseline were lower in patients who developed distant metastases; baseline Shannon entropy was not associated with metastases. Differences in TRBV and TRBJ usage frequencies by metastasis status were reportedly observed in two V genes at baseline and in ten or so V and two J genes after SBRT. All reported P values were unadjusted for multiple comparisons. After SBRT, the count of unique TCR clones dropped from a median of approximately 10,000 beforehand to several thousand afterward (Wilcoxon paired P=0.011). The study was limited by the small cohort and short follow-up, and independent validation of the study findings is required.

All patients had node-negative disease on CT and PET/CT, and none had a history of other malignancies or prior chemotherapy or radiotherapy. At each of the two time points, about 6.3 milliliters of peripheral venous blood were collected into EDTA tubes. PBMCs were isolated by Ficoll-Paque Plus density-gradient centrifugation. Right after collection, samples were kept at -80 degrees C until analysis. Two rounds of multiplex PCR on genomic DNA were used to amplify the TCR beta CDR3 region. In the first PCR round, primers specific to each TRBV and TRBJ gene were used, and the primer sequences were filed in Chinese patent CN105087789A. Universal primers were used in the second round of PCR. The Roche High Pure PCR Template Preparation Kit was used to extract genomic DNA from frozen PBMCs. Libraries were sequenced paired-end with 151 bp reads on an Illumina HiSeq 3000. As for how the authors treated the data: Raw reads lacking the multiplex PCR primer sequences were removed with CutAdapt. Using PEAR, the high-quality paired reads were merged into contigs. By aligning each contig to reference sequences, MiXCR assigned the TRB V, D and J gene segments to that contig. CDR3 sequences were clustered by base quality and sequence similarity to remove sequencing errors. Shannon entropy normalized by the natural log of productive TCR sequence number was used as the measure of diversity. Clonality was defined as one minus Shannon entropy divided by the natural log of the number of unique clonotypes. The Youden index of ROC curves was used to select progression-free survival cut-offs for repertoire metrics, and analyses were performed in R 3.5.3. The public reads were reprocessed in TCRdb via fastp at Q25 and MiXCR, keeping in-frame beta chains. A single entry per CDR3 protein holds the most common genes and DNA from its merged rows. These V and J calls rely on TCRdb rather than the paper's analysis. The sample table holds about 15,000 distinct CDR3 sequences, of which about a quarter were seen once. The ten top clones hold 10% to 13% of the sample.

Per the germline V gene (reference sequence), LNHDA is the CDR1 and SQIVND is the CDR2. V was cut back by 0 bases and J by 2 bases, leaving a gap of 8 bases between them. Its CDR3 holds 15 amino acids, cysteine through phenylalanine. The sequence is cut down to CDR3 DNA, 45 bases in frame from base 1. This clonotype showed up many times. What antigen it recognizes has not been identified. Within one base of it there is no much larger clone, and no base qualities were kept. This chain joins TRBV19 to TRBJ2-1, with the D gene not clear enough to name. This receptor was taken from a donor of 50 years or more with non-small cell lung cancer. The sample consisted of PBMCs, taken before or after stereotactic body radiation therapy (not recorded which). The CDR3 protein is CASSIDLRAYNEQFF. In nucleotide form, the sequence is TGTGCCAGTAGTATAGATCTAAGGGCCTACAATGAGCAGTTCTTC.